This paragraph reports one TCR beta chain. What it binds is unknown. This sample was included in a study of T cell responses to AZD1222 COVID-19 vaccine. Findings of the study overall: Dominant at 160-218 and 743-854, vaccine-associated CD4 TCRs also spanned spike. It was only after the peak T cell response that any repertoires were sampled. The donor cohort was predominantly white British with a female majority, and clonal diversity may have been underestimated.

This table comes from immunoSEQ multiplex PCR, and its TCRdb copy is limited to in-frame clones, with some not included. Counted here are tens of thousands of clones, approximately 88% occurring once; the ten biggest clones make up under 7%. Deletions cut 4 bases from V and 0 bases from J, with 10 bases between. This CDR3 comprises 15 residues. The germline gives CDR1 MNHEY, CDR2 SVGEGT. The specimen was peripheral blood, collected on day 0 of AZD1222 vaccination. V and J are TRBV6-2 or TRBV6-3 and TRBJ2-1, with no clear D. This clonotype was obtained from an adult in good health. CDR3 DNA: TGTGCCAGCAGTTCAACGCGGAGCTCCTACAATGAGCAGTTCTTC. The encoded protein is CASSSTRSSYNEQFF.